Detailed here is one TCR beta chain. The data were obtained in a study of cytomegalovirus exposure and HLA in healthy donors. The CDR3 loop spans 16 amino acids. V lost 0 bases to trimming and J lost 0 bases, with 10 bases between them. Per germline, CDR1 SGHNT and CDR2 YYREEE (reference sequence). The PCR had 60 Vbeta and 13 Jbeta primers. Assay used: immunoSEQ multiplex PCR; TCRdb lists only in-frame clones, some missing. The data contain about 200,000 clones, around 78% of them singletons. The sequenced sample was PBMCs. The TCR comes from a man aged 30-40 years in good health and CMV-seronegative. The V gene is TRBV5-4, the J gene TRBJ1-3, with unresolved D. The CDR3 reads CASSLGSANSGNTIYF. The DNA for the CDR3 is TGTGCCAGCAGCTTGGGCAGCGCAAACTCTGGAAACACCATATATTTT.